This TCR beta chain stems from a study of T cell responses to AZD1222 COVID-19 vaccine. The CDR3 is 15 residues long. After removal of 4 bases from V and 6 bases from J, the junction contained 2 bases not matched to a gene. CDR1 SGHRS and CDR2 YFSETQ come from the germline V gene. This table comes from immunoSEQ multiplex PCR, and its TCRdb copy is limited to in-frame clones, with some not included. The sample lists 56,000 or so clones, approximately 80% occurring once. Overall study findings and caveats: Spike-wide coverage was observed for vaccine-associated CD4 TCRs, with dominant responses at 160-218 and 743-854.

This clone has a single count. As yet, its antigen is unknown. This TCR came from an adult who received the AZD1222 COVID-19 vaccine. Specimen: peripheral blood, collected 28 days after the second AZD1222 dose. This chain uses TRBV5-1 with TRBJ2-1, with TRBD2 matching 15 bases. The CDR3 sequence is CASSGGLAGGNEQFF. The CDR3 region has the DNA TGCGCCAGCAGCGGGGGACTAGCGGGAGGCAATGAGCAGTTCTTC. The full variable domain, rest sourced from reference TRBV5-1 and TRBJ2-1, is KAGVTQTPRYLIKTRGQQVTLSCSPISGHRSVSWYQQTPGQGLQFLFEYFSETQRNKGNFPGRFSGRQFSNSRSEMNVSTLELGDSALYLCASSGGLAGGNEQFFGPGTRLTVL.